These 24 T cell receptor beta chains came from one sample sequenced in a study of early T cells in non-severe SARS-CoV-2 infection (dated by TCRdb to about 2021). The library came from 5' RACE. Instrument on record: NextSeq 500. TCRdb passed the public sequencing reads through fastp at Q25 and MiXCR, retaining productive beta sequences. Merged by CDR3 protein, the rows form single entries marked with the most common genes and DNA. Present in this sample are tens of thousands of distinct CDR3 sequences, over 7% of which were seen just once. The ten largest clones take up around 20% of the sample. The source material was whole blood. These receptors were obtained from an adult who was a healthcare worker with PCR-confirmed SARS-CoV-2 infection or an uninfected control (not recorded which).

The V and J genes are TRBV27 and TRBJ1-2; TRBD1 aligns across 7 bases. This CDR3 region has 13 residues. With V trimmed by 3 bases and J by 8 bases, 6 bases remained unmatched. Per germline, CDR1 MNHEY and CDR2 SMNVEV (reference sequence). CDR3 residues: CASSFQGGEGYTF. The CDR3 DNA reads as TGTGCCAGCAGTTTCCAGGGGGGTGAAGGCTACACCTTC.

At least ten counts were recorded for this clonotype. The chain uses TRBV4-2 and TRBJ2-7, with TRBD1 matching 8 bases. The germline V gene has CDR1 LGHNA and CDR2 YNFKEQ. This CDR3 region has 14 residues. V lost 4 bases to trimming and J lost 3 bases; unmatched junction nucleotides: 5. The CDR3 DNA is TGTGCCAGCAGCCCGGGACAGGAGGTCTACGAGCAGTACTTC. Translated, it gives CASSPGQEVYEQYF.

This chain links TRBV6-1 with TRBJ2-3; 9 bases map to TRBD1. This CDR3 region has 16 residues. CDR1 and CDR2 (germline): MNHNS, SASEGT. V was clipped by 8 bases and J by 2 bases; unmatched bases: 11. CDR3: CASPIRDRDFTDTQYF. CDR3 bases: TGTGCCAGCCCCATCCGGGACAGGGATTTCACAGATACGCAGTATTTT.

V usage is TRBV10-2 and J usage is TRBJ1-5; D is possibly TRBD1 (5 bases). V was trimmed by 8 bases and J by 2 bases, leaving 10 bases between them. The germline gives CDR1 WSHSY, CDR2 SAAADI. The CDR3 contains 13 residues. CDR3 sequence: CASGLGGNQPQHF. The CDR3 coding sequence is TGCGCCAGCGGACTGGGGGGCAATCAGCCCCAGCATTTT.

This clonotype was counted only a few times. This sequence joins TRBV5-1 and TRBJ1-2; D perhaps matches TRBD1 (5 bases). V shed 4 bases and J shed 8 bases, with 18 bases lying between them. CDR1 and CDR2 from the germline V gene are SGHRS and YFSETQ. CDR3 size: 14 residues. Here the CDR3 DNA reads TGCGCCAGCAGCCCCGGGACGGCCATGAGGGGCTACACCTTC. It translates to CASSPGTAMRGYTF.

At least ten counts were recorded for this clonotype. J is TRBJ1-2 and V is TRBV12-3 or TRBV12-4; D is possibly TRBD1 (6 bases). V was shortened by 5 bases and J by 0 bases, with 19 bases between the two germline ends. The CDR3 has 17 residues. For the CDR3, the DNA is TGTGCCAGCAGTCTAGGGACATCCCGGTTAGCTAACTATGGCTACACCTTC. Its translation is CASSLGTSRLANYGYTF.

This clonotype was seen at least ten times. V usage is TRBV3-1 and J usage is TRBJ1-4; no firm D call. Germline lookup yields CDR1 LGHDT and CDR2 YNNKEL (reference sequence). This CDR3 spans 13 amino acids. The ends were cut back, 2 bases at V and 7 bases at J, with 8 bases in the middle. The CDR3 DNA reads TGTGCCAGCAGCCAACGATCGGTTGAAAAACTGTTTTTT. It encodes CASSQRSVEKLFF.

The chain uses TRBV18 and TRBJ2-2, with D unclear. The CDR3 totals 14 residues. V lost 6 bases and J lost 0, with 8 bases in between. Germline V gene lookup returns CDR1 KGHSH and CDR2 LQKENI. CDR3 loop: CASSLAANTGELFF. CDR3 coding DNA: TGTGCCAGCTCGCTGGCCGCGAACACCGGGGAGCTGTTTTTT.

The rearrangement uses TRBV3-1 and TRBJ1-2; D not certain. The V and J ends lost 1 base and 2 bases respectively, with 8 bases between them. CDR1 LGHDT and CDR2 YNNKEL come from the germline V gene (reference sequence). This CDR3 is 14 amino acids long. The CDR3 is CASSQGSTNYGYTF. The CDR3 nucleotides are TGTGCCAGCAGCCAAGGCAGTACCAACTATGGCTACACCTTC.

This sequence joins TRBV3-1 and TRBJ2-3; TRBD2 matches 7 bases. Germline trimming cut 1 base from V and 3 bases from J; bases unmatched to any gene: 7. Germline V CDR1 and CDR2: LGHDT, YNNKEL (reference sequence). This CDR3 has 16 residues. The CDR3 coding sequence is TGTGCCAGCAGCCAAGCCGAAGGCGGGGGTACAGATACGCAGTATTTT. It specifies CASSQAEGGGTDTQYF.

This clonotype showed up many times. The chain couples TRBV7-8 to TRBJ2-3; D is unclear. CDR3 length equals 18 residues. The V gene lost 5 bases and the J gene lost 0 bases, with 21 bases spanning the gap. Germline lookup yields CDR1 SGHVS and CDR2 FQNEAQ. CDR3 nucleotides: TGTGCCAGCAGCCTCAGAAAGCTTCTGGCGCTTAGCACAGATACGCAGTATTTT. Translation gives CASSLRKLLALSTDTQYF.

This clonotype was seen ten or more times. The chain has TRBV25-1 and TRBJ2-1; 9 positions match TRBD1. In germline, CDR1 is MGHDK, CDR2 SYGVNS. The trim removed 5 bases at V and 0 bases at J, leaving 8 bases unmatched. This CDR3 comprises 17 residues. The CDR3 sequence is CASSIPDRGASYNEQFF. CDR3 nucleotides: TGTGCCAGCAGTATCCCAGACAGGGGGGCCTCCTACAATGAGCAGTTCTTC.

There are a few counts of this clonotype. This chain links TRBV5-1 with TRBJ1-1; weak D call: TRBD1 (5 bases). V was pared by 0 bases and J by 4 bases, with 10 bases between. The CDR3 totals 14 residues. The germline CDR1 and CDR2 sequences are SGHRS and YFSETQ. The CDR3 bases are TGCGCCAGCAGCTTGGACGGAGGGACCACTGAAGCTTTCTTT. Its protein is CASSLDGGTTEAFF.

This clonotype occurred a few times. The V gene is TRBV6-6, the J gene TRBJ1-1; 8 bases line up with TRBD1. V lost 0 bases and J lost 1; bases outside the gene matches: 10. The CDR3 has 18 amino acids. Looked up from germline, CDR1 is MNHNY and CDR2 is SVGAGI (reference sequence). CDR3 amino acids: CASSYSSSGGAWNTEAFF. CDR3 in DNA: TGTGCCAGCAGTTACTCGAGCTCAGGGGGCGCTTGGAACACTGAAGCTTTCTTT.

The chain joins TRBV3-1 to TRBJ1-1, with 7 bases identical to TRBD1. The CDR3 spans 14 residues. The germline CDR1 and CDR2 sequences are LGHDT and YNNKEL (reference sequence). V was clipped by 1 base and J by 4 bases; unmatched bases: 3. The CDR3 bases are TGTGCCAGCAGCCAAGCAGGGGGAGGCACTGAAGCTTTCTTT. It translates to CASSQAGGGTEAFF.

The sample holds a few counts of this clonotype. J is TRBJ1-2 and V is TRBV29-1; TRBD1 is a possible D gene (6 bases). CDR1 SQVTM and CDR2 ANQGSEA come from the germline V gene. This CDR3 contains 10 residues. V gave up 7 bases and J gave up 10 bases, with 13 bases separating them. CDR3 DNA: TGCAGCGCGAAAGGGACAACCTACACCTTC. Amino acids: CSAKGTTYTF. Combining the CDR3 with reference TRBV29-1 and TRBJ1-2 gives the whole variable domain SAVISQKPSRDICQRGTSLTIQCQVDSQVTMMFWYRQQPGQSLTLIATANQGSEATYESGFVIDKFPISRPNLTFSTLTVSNMSPEDSSIYLCSAKGTTYTFGSGTRLTVV.

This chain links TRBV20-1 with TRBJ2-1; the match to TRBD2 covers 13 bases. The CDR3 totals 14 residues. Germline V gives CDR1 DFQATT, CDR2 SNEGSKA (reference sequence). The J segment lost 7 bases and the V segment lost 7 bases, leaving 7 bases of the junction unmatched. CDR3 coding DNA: TGCAGTGTACCGGGACTAGCGGGGTGGAATGAGCAGTTCTTC. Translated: CSVPGLAGWNEQFF.

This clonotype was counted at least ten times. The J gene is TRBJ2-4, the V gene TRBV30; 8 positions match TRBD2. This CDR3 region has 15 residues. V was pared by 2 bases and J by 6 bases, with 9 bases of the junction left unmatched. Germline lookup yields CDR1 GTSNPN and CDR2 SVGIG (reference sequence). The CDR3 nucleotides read TGTGCCTGGAGTCCCGGGGGGGCATTGGCAAACATTCAGTACTTC. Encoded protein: CAWSPGGALANIQYF. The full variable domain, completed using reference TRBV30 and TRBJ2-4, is SQTIHQWPATLVQPVGSPLSLECTVEGTSNPNLYWYRQAAGRGLQLLFYSVGIGQISSEVPQNLSASRPQDRQFILSSKKLLLSDSGFYLCAWSPGGALANIQYFGAGTRLSVL.

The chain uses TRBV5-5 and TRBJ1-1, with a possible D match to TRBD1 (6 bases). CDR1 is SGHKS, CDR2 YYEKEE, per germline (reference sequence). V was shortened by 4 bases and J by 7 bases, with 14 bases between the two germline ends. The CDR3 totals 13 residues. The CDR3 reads CASSPQIRGEAFF. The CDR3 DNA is TGTGCCAGCAGCCCCCAAATCAGGGGTGAAGCTTTCTTT.

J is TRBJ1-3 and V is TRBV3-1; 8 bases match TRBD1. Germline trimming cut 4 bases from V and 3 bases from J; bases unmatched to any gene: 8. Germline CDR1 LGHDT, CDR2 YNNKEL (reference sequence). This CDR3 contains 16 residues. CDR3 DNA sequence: TGTGCCAGCAGCCTAAGACAGGGGCAGGTTGGAAACACCATATATTTT. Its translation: CASSLRQGQVGNTIYF.

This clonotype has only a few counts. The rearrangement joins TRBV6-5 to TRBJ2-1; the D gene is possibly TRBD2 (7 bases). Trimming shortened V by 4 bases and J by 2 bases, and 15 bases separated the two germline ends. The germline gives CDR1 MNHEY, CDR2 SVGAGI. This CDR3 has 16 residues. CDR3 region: CASSSDGGRTYNEQFF. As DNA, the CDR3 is TGTGCCAGCAGTTCAGACGGGGGGCGGACCTACAATGAGCAGTTCTTC.

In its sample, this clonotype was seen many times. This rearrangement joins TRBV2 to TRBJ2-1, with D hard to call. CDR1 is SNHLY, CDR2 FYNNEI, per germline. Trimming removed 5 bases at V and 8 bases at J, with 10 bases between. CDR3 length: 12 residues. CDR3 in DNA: TGTGCCAGCAGTAGGGTGGGATATGAGCAGTTCTTC. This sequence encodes CASSRVGYEQFF.

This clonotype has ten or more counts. CDR3: CSVEGLAVSSYNEQFF. The CDR3 DNA follows: TGCAGCGTCGAGGGGCTAGCGGTAAGCTCCTACAATGAGCAGTTCTTC. The rearrangement uses TRBV29-1 and TRBJ2-1; 7 bases are shared with TRBD2. The trim removed 6 bases at V and 0 bases at J, leaving 11 bases unmatched. Germline V gives CDR1 SQVTM, CDR2 ANQGSEA. The CDR3 is 16 residues long.

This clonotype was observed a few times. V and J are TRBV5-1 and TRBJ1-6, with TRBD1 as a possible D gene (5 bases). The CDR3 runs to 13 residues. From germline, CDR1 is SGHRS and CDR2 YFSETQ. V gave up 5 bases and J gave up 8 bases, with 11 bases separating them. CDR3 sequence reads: CASRRTQDSPLHF. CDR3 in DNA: TGCGCCAGCAGAAGGACACAGGATTCACCCCTCCACTTT.